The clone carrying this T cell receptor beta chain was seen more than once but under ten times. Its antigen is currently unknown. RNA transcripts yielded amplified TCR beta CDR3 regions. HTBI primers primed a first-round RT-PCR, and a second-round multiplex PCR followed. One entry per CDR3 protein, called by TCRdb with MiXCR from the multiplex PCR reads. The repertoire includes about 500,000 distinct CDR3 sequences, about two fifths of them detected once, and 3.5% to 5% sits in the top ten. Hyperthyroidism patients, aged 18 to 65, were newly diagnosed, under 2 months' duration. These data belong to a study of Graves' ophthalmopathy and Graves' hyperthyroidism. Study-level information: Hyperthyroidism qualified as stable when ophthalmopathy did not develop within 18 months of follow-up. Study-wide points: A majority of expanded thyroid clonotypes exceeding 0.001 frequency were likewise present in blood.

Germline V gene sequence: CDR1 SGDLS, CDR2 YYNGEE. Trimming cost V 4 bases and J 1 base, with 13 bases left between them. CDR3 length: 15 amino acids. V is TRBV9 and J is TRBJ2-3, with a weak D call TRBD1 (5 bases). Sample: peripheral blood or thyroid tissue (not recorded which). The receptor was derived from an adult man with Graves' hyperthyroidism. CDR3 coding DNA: TGTGCCAGCAGCATGGACACTTTTGGCACAGATACGCAGTATTTT. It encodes CASSMDTFGTDTQYF.